Following are 22 T cell receptor beta chains from one sample sequenced in a study of T-cell reconstitution after alpha-beta-depleted transplantation in children. Unique molecular identifiers featured in how the TCRbeta library was prepared. TCRdb analysed the PCR reads with MiXCR anew, one entry per CDR3 protein. This table holds 200,000 to 300,000 distinct CDR3 sequences, 9.5% to 15% found once. The material was PBMCs from the stem cell graft donor, obtained from the stem cell graft. Source of these receptors: a human donor who donated a stem cell graft to a child with acute lymphoblastic leukemia.

This clonotype was picked up many times. The chain recombines TRBV20-1 with TRBJ2-3; 8 nucleotides match TRBD2. J gave up 6 bases and V 6 bases, and 20 bases lay outside the gene matches. Germline loops: CDR1 DFQATT, CDR2 SNEGSKA (reference sequence). This CDR3 spans 17 amino acids. CDR3 sequence (DNA): TGCAGTGCCCCGAAAAGGGGACTAGTCGATTCAAGGGATACGCAGTATTTT. Translation gives CSAPKRGLVDSRDTQYF.

This clonotype was recorded many times. The chain combines TRBV20-1 with TRBJ1-3; D unresolved. V lost 4 bases and J lost 4, with 11 bases in between. The germline V gene has CDR1 DFQATT and CDR2 SNEGSKA (reference sequence). The CDR3 consists of 13 residues. The CDR3 nucleotides are TGCAGTGCTACCGATTTATCGGGAAACACCATATATTTT. As protein: CSATDLSGNTIYF.

This clonotype was seen more than once but under ten times. The gene calls are TRBV7-9 and TRBJ2-2; no clear D. The germline V and J ends were trimmed by 1 base and 4 bases, with 7 bases remaining between them. Per the germline V gene, CDR1 is SEHNR and CDR2 is FQNEAQ (reference sequence). The CDR3 has 14 amino acids. DNA for the CDR3: TGTGCCAGCAGCTTAGAGAGGTCCACCGGGGAGCTGTTTTTT. Translating it yields CASSLERSTGELFF.

This clonotype was counted at least ten times. The chain combines TRBV29-1 with TRBJ2-1, with 9 positions matching TRBD2. J was trimmed by 0 bases and V by 4 bases; bases with no gene match: 10. The CDR3 sequence is 17 residues long. In germline, CDR1 is SQVTM, CDR2 ANQGSEA. As DNA, the CDR3 is TGCAGCGTTGTAAAAGCGGGAGGCCTAAGCTCCTACAATGAGCAGTTCTTC. This codes for CSVVKAGGLSSYNEQFF.

Ten or more counts support this clonotype. The chain carries TRBV5-1 and TRBJ2-6; D ambiguous. Germline V lookup: CDR1 SGHRS, CDR2 YFSETQ. Trimming pared 3 bases from V and 0 bases from J, leaving 16 bases between. The CDR3 is 18 amino acids. The DNA of the CDR3 is TGCGCCAGCAGCTCCCAGCCGGAATTAAGCTCTGGGGCCAACGTCCTGACTTTC. It is translated as CASSSQPELSSGANVLTF.

This clonotype was counted ten times or more. This chain connects TRBV5-5 to TRBJ2-7, with D possibly matching TRBD2 (5 bases). The CDR3 has 14 amino acids. Germline V gives CDR1 SGHKS, CDR2 YYEKEE (reference sequence). The germline V and J ends were trimmed by 4 bases and 4 bases, with 15 bases remaining between them. DNA for the CDR3: TGTGCCAGCAGCCCGGCGGGCAGAGCTTACGAGCAGTACTTC. Translated, it gives CASSPAGRAYEQYF.

This clonotype was observed a handful of times. The J gene is TRBJ2-7, the V gene TRBV18, with D tentatively TRBD2 (5 bases). The V and J ends lost 6 bases and 3 bases respectively, with 15 bases between them. The CDR3 is made up of 14 amino acids. Germline assignment: CDR1 KGHSH and CDR2 LQKENI. The CDR3 region has the DNA TGTGCCAGCTCCGCCGGGTCGGGGATCTACGAGCAGTACTTC. As protein: CASSAGSGIYEQYF.

The chain combines TRBV29-1 with TRBJ2-1; no definite D call. The CDR3 has 11 amino acids. The germline gives CDR1 SQVTM, CDR2 ANQGSEA. The V end lost 6 bases, the J end lost 7 bases, and 10 bases lay between the germline ends. The CDR3 DNA reads TGCAGCGTACTGGACGGAAATGAGCAGTTCTTC. Amino acid sequence: CSVLDGNEQFF.

A note on this clonotype: A single base separates this from a much larger clone, so it may be a read error. The J gene is TRBJ1-1, the V gene TRBV12-3 or TRBV12-4; 7 nucleotides align to TRBD1. Germline trimming cut 6 bases from V and 4 bases from J; bases unmatched to any gene: 11. The length of the CDR3 is 15 residues. The CDR3 DNA reads as TGTGCCAGCAGGACGCCCAGGGGGAGGAGCACTGAAGCTTTCTTT. This encodes CASRTPRGRSTEAFF.

This clonotype was seen repeatedly, ten times or more. The chain carries TRBV20-1 and TRBJ2-3, with TRBD2 matching 12 bases. This CDR3 has 15 amino acids. The V segment lost 3 bases and the J segment 5 bases; nucleotides outside the gene matches: 6. CDR1 is DFQATT and CDR2 is SNEGSKA in the germline V gene (reference sequence). The CDR3 sequence is CSARRLAGVLDTQYF. The DNA of the CDR3 is TGCAGTGCTAGGAGACTAGCGGGAGTTTTAGATACGCAGTATTTT.

This clonotype was picked up a small number of times. At one end, the junction sequence differs from germline, possibly due to a read error. The chain is built from TRBV10-3 and TRBJ2-6, with D perhaps matching TRBD1 (5 bases). Germline V CDR1 and CDR2: ENHRY, SYGVKD. The CDR3 consists of 14 residues. The CDR3 here is CAISEYSGANGLTF. CDR3 coding DNA: TGTGCCATCAGTGAGTACTCTGGGGCCAACGGCCTGACTTTC.

This clonotype showed up many times. This chain connects TRBV7-2 to TRBJ2-7, with D possibly being TRBD1 (7 bases). The CDR3 is 14 residues long. Germline CDR1 reads SGHTA; CDR2 reads FQGNSA. V lost 5 bases and J lost 2, with 13 bases in between. This chain's CDR3 is CASSEGGGPYEQYF. CDR3 nucleotide sequence: TGTGCCAGCAGCGAAGGAGGGGGCCCCTACGAGCAGTACTTC.

The chain is built from TRBV11-2 and TRBJ1-3; D gene ambiguous. Germline-derived CDR1 and CDR2 are SGHAT and FQNNGV. The ends were cut back, 0 bases at V and 0 bases at J, with 9 bases in the middle. This CDR3 spans 16 amino acids. The CDR3 loop reads CASSLDSRASGNTIYF. DNA of the CDR3: TGTGCCAGCAGCTTAGACAGCAGAGCCTCTGGAAACACCATATATTTT.

This clonotype was picked up many times. This sequence joins TRBV7-2 and TRBJ2-7, with D tentatively TRBD1 (6 bases). From germline, CDR1 is SGHTA and CDR2 FQGNSA. This CDR3 has 13 amino acids. With 7 bases removed from V and 7 bases from J, the gap between germline ends came to 17 bases. CDR3 sequence reads: CASTLGALGEQYF. The CDR3 region has the DNA TGTGCCAGCACCTTGGGGGCCCTTGGAGAGCAGTACTTC.

V is TRBV6-2 or TRBV6-3 and J is TRBJ1-2; D is unclear. CDR1 and CDR2 (germline): MNHEY, SVGEGT. The V and J ends lost 7 bases and 2 bases respectively, with 17 bases between them. The CDR3 runs 15 residues. CDR3 DNA sequence: TGTGCCAGCAATCACTGGGAAGGGAAGAACTATGGCTACACCTTC. The encoded protein is CASNHWEGKNYGYTF.

This clonotype was detected many times. V gene TRBV5-6 combines with J gene TRBJ2-4; TRBD1 is a possible D gene (5 bases). Germline V gene sequence: CDR1 SGHDT, CDR2 YYEEEE. The CDR3 totals 14 residues. The ends were cut back, 3 bases at V and 7 bases at J, with 14 bases in the middle. CDR3 DNA: TGTGCCAGCAGCTCCCAAGGGGTCAGGAACATTCAGTACTTC. Protein sequence: CASSSQGVRNIQYF.

CDR3 loop: CASSIGSVAEPQHF. The CDR3 DNA sequence: TGTGCCAGTAGTATAGGGTCAGTCGCTGAGCCCCAGCATTTT. The chain uses TRBV19 and TRBJ1-5; D not certain. CDR1 LNHDA and CDR2 SQIVND come from the germline V gene (reference sequence). Deletions cut 1 base from V and 8 bases from J, with 12 bases between. The CDR3 spans 14 residues.

There are many counts of this clonotype. The chain has TRBV5-1 and TRBJ2-2; 9 bases line up with TRBD2. There are 16 residues in the CDR3. CDR1 is SGHRS, CDR2 YFSETQ, per germline. The V segment lost 5 bases and the J segment 12 bases; nucleotides outside the gene matches: 17. This chain's CDR3 is CASSQSLAGPARKLFF. The CDR3 DNA reads as TGCGCCAGCAGTCAGTCCCTAGCGGGACCCGCTCGGAAGCTGTTTTTT.

This clonotype was found many times. The J gene is TRBJ2-5, the V gene TRBV5-6; 9 positions match TRBD1. V shed 3 bases, J shed 5 bases, and the junction held 11 bases outside the gene matches. Germline V gene lookup returns CDR1 SGHDT and CDR2 YYEEEE. CDR3 size: 16 residues. DNA for the CDR3: TGTGCCAGCAGCTGGCCCCCGGGACAGGGAGAGGAGACCCAGTACTTC. It yields the protein CASSWPPGQGEETQYF.

This clonotype has at least ten counts. The chain couples TRBV12-3 or TRBV12-4 to TRBJ2-2; D possibly corresponds to TRBD2 (6 bases). The CDR3 has 15 amino acids. V dropped 5 bases and J dropped 5 bases, with 15 bases sitting between them. DNA for the CDR3: TGTGCCAGCAGTGGGCGGGACTTTGAAACCGGGGAGCTGTTTTTT. Translating it yields CASSGRDFETGELFF.

The table lists this clonotype with a count of one. The chain has TRBV11-1 and TRBJ1-4; TRBD1 agrees at 8 bases. After removal of 6 bases from V and 3 bases from J, the junction contained 21 bases not matched to a gene. The V gene's germline CDR1 is SGHAT and CDR2 FQDESV (reference sequence). The CDR3 runs to 20 residues. The CDR3 nucleotides are TGTGCCAGCAGTCAATTTCCCCCGGACAGGGAGATGGAAGCTAATGAAAAACTGTTTTTT. Amino acids: CASSQFPPDREMEANEKLFF.

The J gene is TRBJ2-3, the V gene TRBV5-1; 12 nucleotides match TRBD2. CDR3 length: 15 amino acids. CDR1 is SGHRS and CDR2 is YFSETQ in the germline V gene. V lost 6 bases and J lost 3; bases outside the gene matches: 5. CDR3 residues: CASTPSGGATDTQYF. CDR3 nucleotides: TGCGCCAGCACTCCTAGCGGGGGGGCTACAGATACGCAGTATTTT.